This T cell receptor (beta chain) emerged from a study of blood T cell repertoires in COVID-19. This clone was observed a single time. This table comes from immunoSEQ multiplex PCR, and its TCRdb copy is limited to in-frame clones, with some not included. This sample yields 80,000 to 100,000 clones, of which over 65% are seen a single time; 3% to 4% belongs to the top ten. This TCR was sampled from a man in his 70s with COVID-19, enrolled during active disease. The sequenced material came from peripheral blood.

The CDR3 sequence: CASSLYRLETGEAFF. DNA of the CDR3: TGTGCCAGCAGCTTATATCGATTGGAGACAGGTGAAGCTTTCTTT. V gene TRBV7-9 combines with J gene TRBJ1-1, with D perhaps TRBD1 (6 bases). V dropped 2 bases and J dropped 7 bases, with 17 bases sitting between them. Germline CDR1 reads SEHNR; CDR2 reads FQNEAQ (reference sequence). The CDR3 spans 15 residues.